This T cell receptor (beta chain) came from a study of cytomegalovirus exposure and HLA in healthy donors. Use of 60 Vbeta and 13 Jbeta primers characterized the PCR. Some clones are missing from TCRdb's copy, which holds only in-frame ones; the method was immunoSEQ multiplex PCR. The sample lists 60,000 to 95,000 clones, approximately 72% occurring once. The ends lost 4 bases at V and 7 bases at J; junction bases unmatched: 3. This CDR3 is 13 amino acids long. Germline lookup yields CDR1 MNHNY and CDR2 SVGAGI (reference sequence). Study conclusions and caveats: It has been reported that TCR beta sequences accurately predicted the HLA-A and HLA-B alleles of most subjects. For presence/absence analyses, sequencing depth was assumed to be roughly uniform across donors.

As to this clone: Antigen: not known.

The chain recombines TRBV6-6 with TRBJ2-2, with TRBD1 matching 7 bases. The specimen sequenced was PBMCs. The origin of this receptor is a middle-aged woman in good health and CMV-seropositive. CDR3 in amino acids: CASSFDRDGELFF. CDR3 nucleotide sequence: TGTGCCAGCAGTTTCGACAGGGACGGGGAGCTGTTTTTT.